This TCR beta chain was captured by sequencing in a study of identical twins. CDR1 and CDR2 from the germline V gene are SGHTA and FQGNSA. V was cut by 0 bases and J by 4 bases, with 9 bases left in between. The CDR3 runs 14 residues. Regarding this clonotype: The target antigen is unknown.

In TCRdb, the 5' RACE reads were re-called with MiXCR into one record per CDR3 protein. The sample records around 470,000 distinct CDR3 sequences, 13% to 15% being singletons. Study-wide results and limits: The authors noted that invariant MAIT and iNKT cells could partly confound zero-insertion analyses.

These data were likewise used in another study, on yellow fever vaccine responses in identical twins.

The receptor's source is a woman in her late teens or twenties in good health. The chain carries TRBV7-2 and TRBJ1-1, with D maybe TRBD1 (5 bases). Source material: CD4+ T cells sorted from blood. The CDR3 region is CASSLAGQATEAFF. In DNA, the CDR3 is TGTGCCAGCAGCTTAGCGGGGCAGGCCACTGAAGCTTTCTTT.